The 19 T cell receptor beta chains below were found in one sample sequenced in a study of CD8+ T cells in alopecia areata (dated by TCRdb to 2016 to 2019). Libraries were made using the immunoSEQ multiplex PCR assay. For TCR sequencing, RNA was extracted from every sample and reverse transcribed into cDNA to serve as template. TCRdb's version of the immuneACCESS table is confined to in-frame rearrangements and falls short of the full clone set. An unresolved V gene accounts for under half of the shortfall where checked; the remainder is of unknown origin. For this sample the table reports about 110,000 clones, with no clone seen just once. Around 19% of the sample comes from the top ten. The source material was lesional skin. All receptors derive from a C3H/HeJ mouse with alopecia areata. The strain carries MHC haplotype H2-k.

This clone was seen a handful of times. The gene names here belong to mouse. With the read ending 4 residues before the CDR3 end, the germline J gene is used to fill in that end. The chain joins TRBV1 to TRBJ2-1, with D perhaps TRBD2 (6 bases). Germline-derived CDR1 and CDR2 are NSQYPW and LRSPGD (reference sequence). The CDR3 sequence is 16 residues long. Deletions cut 0 bases from V and 4 bases from J, with 13 bases between. Here the CDR3 reads CTCSADQGTPYAEQFF. The part of the CDR3 DNA that was read is TGCACCTGCAGTGCAGATCAAGGGACTCCTTATGCT.

This clone was counted only a few times. These gene names are mouse names. Other DNA sequences in this sample translate to the same CDR3. The DNA read from the CDR3 is TGTGCCAGCAGTCCGCGACTGGGGAACTATGCT. This codes for CASSPRLGNYA. The entire CDR3 is CASSPRLGNYAEQFF. The chain links TRBV19 to TRBJ2-1; TRBD2 matches at 8 bases. The CDR3 end is not reached by the read, which stops 4 residues before it; the germline J gene fills it in. Losses at the gene ends were 4 bases for V and 1 base for J; bases not matched to a gene: 4. The CDR3 length is 15 residues. Per the germline V gene, CDR1 is FNHDT and CDR2 is SITEND (reference sequence).

This clone was detected only a few times. The listed genes are named as in mouse. The read ends 4 residues shy of where the CDR3 ends; the end is completed using the germline J gene. The V gene is TRBV1, the J gene TRBJ2-3; 8 bases are a match to TRBD1. V shed 6 bases and J 3 bases; nucleotides not matched to a gene: 5. The CDR3 is made up of 14 amino acids. Germline V gene data show CDR1 as NSQYPW and CDR2 as LRSPGD (reference sequence). CDR3: CTCSRQGIAETLYF. The CDR3 DNA, read in part, is TGCACCTGCAGCCGACAGGGGATCGCAGAA.

Only a few counts were recorded for this clone. Here the gene names and germline are mouse. From the germline J gene comes the end of the CDR3, since the read stops 4 residues before it. The chain links TRBV13-3 to TRBJ2-3, with 9 bases aligning to TRBD2. The germline V gene has CDR1 NNHDY and CDR2 SYVADS. The CDR3 is made up of 15 amino acids. The V and J ends lost 4 bases and 3 bases, in that order; junction bases with no gene match: 6. The CDR3 sequence is CASSPWGGSAETLYF. The CDR3 bases that were read are TGTGCCAGCAGTCCCTGGGGGGGTTCCGCAGAA.

This clone showed up just a few times. Germline and genes here are mouse. The read is 4 residues too short to cover the CDR3 end, so that end is filled in from the germline J gene. The V and J genes are TRBV1 and TRBJ2-5, with D possibly matching TRBD2 (6 bases). The CDR3 sequence is 14 residues long. With 2 bases removed from V and 3 bases from J, the gap between germline ends came to 9 bases. Germline loops: CDR1 NSQYPW, CDR2 LRSPGD (reference sequence). The CDR3: CTCSATGRQDTQYF. The DNA read from the CDR3 is TGCACCTGCAGTGCAACTGGGCGTCAAGAC.

A few counts support this clone. Mouse gene names apply. The read halts 4 residues ahead of the CDR3 end, with the missing end drawn from the germline J gene. The rearrangement joins TRBV13-3 to TRBJ1-2; 7 nucleotides agree with TRBD1. The V gene end was trimmed by 0 bases and the J gene end by 4 bases; junction bases not matched to a gene: 6. Germline V CDR1 and CDR2: NNHDY, SYVADS. The CDR3 runs to 15 residues. CDR3 bases read: TGTGCCAGCAGTGATGCTGACAGGGCGAGCTCC. This gives the protein CASSDADRASS. The CDR3 reads in full as CASSDADRASSDYTF.

This clone came up a few times. Mouse names are used for the genes. Read data end 4 residues before the CDR3 end; the end is taken from the germline J gene. The genes are TRBV13-3 and TRBJ2-5, with 10 nucleotides matching TRBD2. This CDR3 is 16 amino acids long. V shed 1 base and J 3 bases; nucleotides not matched to a gene: 5. Germline V gene sequence: CDR1 NNHDY, CDR2 SYVADS. CDR3 sequence reads: CASSDLDWGEQDTQYF. The CDR3 bases that were read are TGTGCCAGCAGTGATCTCGACTGGGGGGAGCAAGAC.

Concerning this clone: The germline and genes are mouse ones. The CDR3 goes on 4 residues after the read ends, and that part is filled in from the germline J gene. This chain links TRBV1 with TRBJ2-7; D gene uncertain. Germline V lookup: CDR1 NSQYPW, CDR2 LRSPGD (reference sequence). V was pared by 2 bases and J by 3 bases, with 8 bases between. The length of the CDR3 is 13 residues. Here the CDR3 reads CTCSARNIYEQYF. CDR3 bases read: TGCACCTGCAGTGCAAGAAACATCTAT.

A note on this clone: The gene symbols are mouse symbols. Read sequence stops 4 residues before the CDR3 end, and the germline J gene provides the missing end. V and J are TRBV13-3 and TRBJ2-3; 10 bases line up with TRBD2. The junction had 7 bases not matched to a gene; V was cut back by 0 bases and J by 0 bases. Per the germline V gene, CDR1 is NNHDY and CDR2 is SYVADS. The CDR3 sequence is 18 residues long. The sequenced CDR3 bases are TGTGCCAGCAGTGATGCAACGGACTGGGGGTCTAGTGCAGAA. It codes for CASSDATDWGSSAE. The whole CDR3 sequence is CASSDATDWGSSAETLYF.

On this clone itself: The gene names here belong to mouse. The read is 4 residues too short to cover the CDR3 end, so that end is filled in from the germline J gene. The V and J genes are TRBV1 and TRBJ2-3, with D perhaps TRBD2 (7 bases). The CDR3 contains 15 residues. Between the trimmed V and J ends, which lost 5 bases and 2 bases, there was a span of 14 bases. Germline loops: CDR1 NSQYPW, CDR2 LRSPGD (reference sequence). CDR3 DNA, as far as it was read: TGCACCTGCAGTCCCGGGGGGCGCATTGCAGAA. Amino acids: CTCSPGGRIAE. The CDR3, in full, reads CTCSPGGRIAETLYF.

This clone has a handful of counts. Gene names follow the mouse nomenclature. The sequenced fragment ends 4 residues before the CDR3 boundary, so the rest is inferred from the germline J gene. The chain recombines TRBV13-3 with TRBJ2-1, with 12 bases that match TRBD2. Losses at the gene ends were 4 bases for V and 4 bases for J; bases not matched to a gene: 6. CDR3 length equals 16 residues. CDR1 NNHDY and CDR2 SYVADS come from the germline V gene. The CDR3 spells CASSWDWGALYAEQFF. The DNA read from the CDR3 is TGTGCCAGCAGTTGGGACTGGGGGGCATTATATGCT.

This clone was counted between two and nine times. Genes and germline are mouse. The DNA ends 4 residues before the CDR3 does, and the rest of the CDR3 is filled in from the germline J gene. The rearrangement joins TRBV13-3 to TRBJ2-1; 8 positions agree with TRBD2. After removal of 4 bases from V and 1 base from J, the junction contained 4 bases not matched to a gene. Germline V gene sequence: CDR1 NNHDY, CDR2 SYVADS. This CDR3 region has 15 residues. The CDR3 here is CASSSYWGNYAEQFF. The CDR3 DNA, read in part, is TGTGCCAGCAGTTCCTACTGGGGGAACTATGCT.

A remark on this clone: Mouse germline and gene names are used. CDR3: CASGDKIGDEQYF. The CDR3 bases that were read are TGTGCCAGCGGGGACAAAATAGGGGAT. The chain couples TRBV13-2 to TRBJ2-7, with a tentative D call TRBD1 (5 bases). The read comes to an end 4 residues before the CDR3 does, leaving the germline J gene to fill in the end. The CDR3 spans 13 residues. Germline V lookup: CDR1 NNHNN, CDR2 SYGAGS (reference sequence).

Comments on this clone: Gene names are mouse gene names. The sequenced fragment ends 4 residues before the CDR3 boundary, so the rest is inferred from the germline J gene. The V and J genes are TRBV13-3 and TRBJ2-7, with 9 nucleotides matching TRBD2. The CDR3 contains 15 residues. The germline V gene encodes CDR1 NNHDY and CDR2 SYVADS. This CDR3 is CASSDFTGGSYEQYF. The CDR3 DNA, read in part, is TGTGCCAGCAGTGATTTTACTGGGGGGTCTTAT.

This clone was counted ten times or more. Gene names are the mouse ones. The read ends 4 residues early relative to the CDR3; the germline J gene fills the gap. The J gene is TRBJ2-3, the V gene TRBV13-3, with 14 bases aligning to TRBD2. There are 17 residues in the CDR3. Germline assignment: CDR1 NNHDY and CDR2 SYVADS. The J segment lost 2 bases and the V segment lost 1 base, leaving 3 bases of the junction unmatched. Partial CDR3 DNA: TGTGCCAGCAGTGATAGGGACTGGGGGGGCGATGCAGAA. Translation: CASSDRDWGGDAE. The whole CDR3 sequence reads CASSDRDWGGDAETLYF.

Points on this clone: The germline and genes are mouse ones. The read comes to an end 4 residues before the CDR3 does, leaving the germline J gene to fill in the end. This chain joins TRBV16 and TRBJ2-7; TRBD2 aligns across 9 bases. Trimming cost V 5 bases and J 3 bases; bases outside gene matches: 8. Germline V lookup: CDR1 SGHSA, CDR2 FRNQAP. The length of the CDR3 is 15 residues. Incomplete CDR3 DNA: TGTGCAAGCAGCCCAACCGGGACTGGGAACTAT. This codes for CASSPTGTGNY. Given in full, the CDR3 is CASSPTGTGNYEQYF.

For this clone: Mouse gene names and germline throughout. Read sequence stops 4 residues before the CDR3 end, and the germline J gene provides the missing end. V and J are TRBV14 and TRBJ2-5, with 10 bases aligning to TRBD2. Germline CDR1 is SGHDT and CDR2 is FRDEAV. The J segment lost 2 bases and the V segment lost 4 bases, leaving 4 bases of the junction unmatched. The CDR3 consists of 15 residues. CDR3 sequence: CASSRTGGLQDTQYF. The part of the CDR3 DNA that was read is TGTGCCAGCAGTAGGACTGGGGGCCTCCAAGAC.

A remark on this clone: Mouse germline and gene names are used. The CDR3 goes on 4 residues after the read ends, and that part is filled in from the germline J gene. The V and J genes are TRBV13-2 and TRBJ2-3; 10 bases match TRBD1. Trimming took 2 bases from V and 0 from J; bases not matched to a gene: 3. The CDR3 is 16 amino acids. CDR1 and CDR2 from the germline V gene are NNHNN and SYGAGS (reference sequence). The DNA read from the CDR3 is TGTGCCAGCGGTGAGACAGGGGGCGCCAGTGCAGAA. Translated, it gives CASGETGGASAE. From start to end, the CDR3 is CASGETGGASAETLYF.

This clone occurred a few times. The listed genes are named as in mouse. The CDR3 end falls 4 residues outside the read, so it is completed with the germline J gene. The rearrangement links TRBV1 to TRBJ2-7, with TRBD1 as a possible D gene (6 bases). There are 14 residues in the CDR3. CDR1 and CDR2 from the germline V gene are NSQYPW and LRSPGD (reference sequence). CDR3 DNA (partial): TGCACCTGCAGTGCAGCCACAGGGTTTTAT. Translation gives CTCSAATGFY. In full, the CDR3 reads CTCSAATGFYEQYF.